This T cell receptor (beta chain) was documented in a study of identical twins. Findings and caveats of the study: Memory repertoires showed no such pattern, whereas abundant cord blood beta clonotypes carried fewer insertions.

V lost 6 bases and J 1 base, leaving 18 bases between the germline ends. CDR1 is MGHDK, CDR2 SYGVNS, per germline. The CDR3 length is 16 residues. Comment on this clonotype: Its matching antigen is unknown.

TCRdb reanalysed the 5' RACE reads using MiXCR and keeps one entry per CDR3 protein. Among some 1,600,000 distinct CDR3 sequences listed, under 35% were seen once. Sequenced: cord blood. The TCR was taken from a newborn girl in good health. The V call is TRBV25-1, the J call TRBJ1-2; D remains unclear. The CDR3 DNA follows: TGTGCCAGCAGCGGTAGGCGGCAGGCCCTTAACTATGGCTACACCTTC. It translates to CASSGRRQALNYGYTF.